This TCR beta chain was obtained from a study of T cell responses to AZD1222 COVID-19 vaccine (dated by TCRdb to the early 2020s). Notes on the research overall: A total of about 230 trial participants underwent TCR sequencing, of whom 207 received two doses of AZD1222 and around 26 received two doses of the MenACWY control vaccine. Trial participants were enrolled into age subgroups of 18-55, 56-69 and 70-plus years, which contained about 150, 27 and 61 TCR-sequenced participants, respectively. What the authors observed across the whole study: In the small 56-69-year group, the increase in depth fell short of significance, most likely because of low power. A significant rise in spike-specific TCR breadth and depth was observed after two AZD1222 doses relative to day 0 and relative to MenACWY recipients. Participants were mostly white British and included more females than males, and it was suggested by the authors that clonal diversity may have been underestimated. Nearly half of unique spike-specific TCRs reportedly recognized epitopes outside regions mutated in the B.1.351 and B.1.1.7 variants. Because no day 14 peak-response samples were available, the repertoires could be characterized only after the peak T cell response. Conclusions about previously exposed vaccinees are limited, since just 6 or 7 AZD1222 recipients were seropositive for SARS-CoV-2 at baseline. CD4 TCRs associated with the vaccine covered the entire spike protein, and the dominant responses were in regions 160-218 and 743-854.

Including cysteine and phenylalanine, the CDR3 has 14 amino acids. The DNA shown is the 42-base CDR3, in frame from base 1. V and J lose 2 bases and 3 bases, and a span of 7 bases separates them. CDR1 and CDR2 are read off the germline V gene as MNHNS and SASEGT. Per the publication, the time point label means: baseline before first vaccination. Samples from vaccinated people were obtained from the UK trials COV001 and COV002, which included a single-blind randomized controlled phase 2/3 trial of AZD1222 (ChAdOx1 nCoV-19) in healthy adults. For TCRbeta chain sequencing, PBMC samples were collected from trial participants at day 0 and at day 28 after the second dose. Note on this clone: What this receptor recognizes is not known.

The CDR3 regions of human TCRbeta chains were analyzed by immunosequencing. The original methods were these. Repertoire TCRs were checked for matches against a reference library of SARS-CoV-2-specific TCRs that had been generated using the MIRA antigen-specificity platform. Breadth was defined as the fraction of unique TCRs that were SARS-CoV-2-associated, and depth was defined as the fraction of total T cells that were SARS-CoV-2-associated. Using the MIRA data, each spike-specific TCR was assigned both to the spike region to which the TCR was reactive and to a CD4 or CD8 class. Log10-transformed breadth and depth values were compared by one-way ANOVA with Sidak's multiple comparisons tests. Held by TCRdb, this immuneACCESS table contains in-frame sequences only and omits some clones. Under half of the omission traces to an unresolved V gene where checked; the cause of the rest is unknown. V, J and clone size were drawn from that table, and D and trimming were deduced from the DNA. Per the sample table, the count is about 140,000 clones. The ten largest clones capture about 2% of the sample.

The rearrangement joined TRBV6-1 to TRBJ2-2; TRBD2 is possibly the D segment (5 matching bases). This TCR derives from an adult in good health. Sequenced sample: peripheral blood. The CDR3 region reads CASSETADTGELFF. The DNA is as follows: TGTGCCAGCAGTGAAACAGCGGACACCGGGGAGCTGTTTTTT.